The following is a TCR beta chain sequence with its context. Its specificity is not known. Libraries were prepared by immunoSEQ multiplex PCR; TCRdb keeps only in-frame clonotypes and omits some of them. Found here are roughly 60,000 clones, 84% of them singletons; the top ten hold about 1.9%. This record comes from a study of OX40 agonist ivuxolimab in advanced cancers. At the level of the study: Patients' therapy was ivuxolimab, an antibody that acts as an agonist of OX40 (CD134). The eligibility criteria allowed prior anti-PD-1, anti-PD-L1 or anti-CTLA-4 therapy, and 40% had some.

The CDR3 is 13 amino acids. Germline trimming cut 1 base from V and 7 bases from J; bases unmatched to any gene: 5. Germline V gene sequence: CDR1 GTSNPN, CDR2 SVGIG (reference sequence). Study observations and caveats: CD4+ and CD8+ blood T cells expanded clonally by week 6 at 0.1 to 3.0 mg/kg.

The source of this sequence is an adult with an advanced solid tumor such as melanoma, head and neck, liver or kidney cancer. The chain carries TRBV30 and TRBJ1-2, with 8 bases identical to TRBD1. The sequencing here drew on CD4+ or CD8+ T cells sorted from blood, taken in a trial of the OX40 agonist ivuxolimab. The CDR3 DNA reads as TGTGCCTGGAGTGGGACAGGGTCGACTGGCTACACCTTC. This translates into CAWSGTGSTGYTF.